This T cell receptor beta chain originates from a study of T cell responses to AZD1222 COVID-19 vaccine. Study observations and caveats: Every sample of the repertoires postdated the peak T cell response.

The data were produced by immunoSEQ multiplex PCR, yet TCRdb's version contains in-frame clones alone and is incomplete. There are approximately 88,000 clones in the sample; 90% occur only once, and less than 5.5% lies in the top ten. Details on this clone: Its antigen is currently unknown.

The CDR3 is 13 amino acids. Trimming took off 4 bases at V and 5 bases at J, with 11 bases between the two ends. This specimen consisted of peripheral blood, obtained 28 days after the second AZD1222 dose. The receptor was derived from an adult who received the AZD1222 COVID-19 vaccine. This chain links TRBV12-3 or TRBV12-4 with TRBJ2-5; the D gene is possibly TRBD1 (6 bases). This CDR3 reads CASSSGQRETQYF. In nucleotides, the CDR3 is TGTGCCAGCAGTTCCGGACAGCGGGAGACCCAGTACTTC.